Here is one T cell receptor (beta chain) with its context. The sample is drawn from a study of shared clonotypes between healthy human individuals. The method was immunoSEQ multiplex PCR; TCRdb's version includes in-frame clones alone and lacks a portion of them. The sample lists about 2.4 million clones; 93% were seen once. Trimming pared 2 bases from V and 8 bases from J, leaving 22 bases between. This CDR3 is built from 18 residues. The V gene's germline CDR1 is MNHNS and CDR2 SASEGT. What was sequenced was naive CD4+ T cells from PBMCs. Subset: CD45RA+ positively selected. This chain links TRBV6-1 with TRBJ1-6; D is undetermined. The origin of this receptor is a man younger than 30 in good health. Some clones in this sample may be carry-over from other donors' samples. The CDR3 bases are TGTGCCAGCAGTGAAAATGCTGACCCCTTTCGCCTCCATTCACCCCTCCACTTT. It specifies CASSENADPFRLHSPLHF.